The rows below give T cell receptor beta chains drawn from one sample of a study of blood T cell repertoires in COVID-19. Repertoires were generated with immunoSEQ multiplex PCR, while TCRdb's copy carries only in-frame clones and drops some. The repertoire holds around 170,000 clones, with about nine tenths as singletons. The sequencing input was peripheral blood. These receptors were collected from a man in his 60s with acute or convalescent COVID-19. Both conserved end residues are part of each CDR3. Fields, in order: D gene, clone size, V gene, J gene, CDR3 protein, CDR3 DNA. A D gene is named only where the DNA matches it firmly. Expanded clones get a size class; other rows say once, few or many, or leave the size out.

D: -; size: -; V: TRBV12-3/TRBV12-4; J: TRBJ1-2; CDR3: CASSLLGRYGYTF; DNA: TGTGCCAGCAGTTTATTGGGGAGGTATGGCTACACCTTC
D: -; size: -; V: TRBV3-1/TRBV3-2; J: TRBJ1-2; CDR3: CASSQEGAVYGYTF; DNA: TGTGCCAGCAGCCAAGAGGGGGCTGTCTATGGCTACACCTTC
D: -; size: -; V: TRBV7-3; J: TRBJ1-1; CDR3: CASSSLGGTEAFF; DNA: TGTGCCAGCAGCTCCCTCGGGGGGACTGAAGCTTTCTTT
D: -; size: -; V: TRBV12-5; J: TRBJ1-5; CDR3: CASARRGWQPQHF; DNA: TGTGCTAGTGCCAGGAGGGGATGGCAGCCCCAGCATTTT
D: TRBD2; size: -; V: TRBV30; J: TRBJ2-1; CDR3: CAWSAGLAGEWIYNEQFF; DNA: TGTGCCTGGAGTGCAGGGCTAGCGGGAGAATGGATCTACAATGAGCAGTTCTTC
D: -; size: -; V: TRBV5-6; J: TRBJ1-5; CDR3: CASSGGIIGNQPQHF; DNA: TGTGCCAGCAGCGGCGGGATCATAGGCAATCAGCCCCAGCATTTT
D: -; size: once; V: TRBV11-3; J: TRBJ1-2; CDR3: CASSPTRANYGYTF; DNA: TGTGCCAGCAGCCCGACAAGAGCTAACTATGGCTACACCTTC
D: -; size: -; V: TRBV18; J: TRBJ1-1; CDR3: CASAFDSFEAFF; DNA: TGTGCCAGCGCGTTCGACAGTTTTGAAGCTTTCTTT
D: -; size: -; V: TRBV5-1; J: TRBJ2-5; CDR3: CASSLVGGQETQYF; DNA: TGCGCCAGCAGCTTGGTCGGGGGCCAAGAGACCCAGTACTTC
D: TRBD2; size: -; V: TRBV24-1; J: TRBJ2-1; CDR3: CATSDLGLAGGPFAGEQFF; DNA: TGTGCCACCAGTGACCTCGGACTAGCGGGGGGCCCCTTTGCGGGTGAGCAGTTCTTC
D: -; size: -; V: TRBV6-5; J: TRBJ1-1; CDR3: CASSMGLPNTEAFF; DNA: TGTGCCAGCAGTATGGGCTTACCGAACACTGAAGCTTTCTTT
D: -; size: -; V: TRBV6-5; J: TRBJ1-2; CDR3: CASTAGPYPQYGYTF; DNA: TGTGCCAGCACGGCAGGGCCCTACCCCCAGTATGGCTACACCTTC
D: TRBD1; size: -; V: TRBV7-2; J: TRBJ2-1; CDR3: CASSSQGAGVYNEQFF; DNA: TGTGCCAGCAGCTCACAGGGGGCGGGAGTCTACAATGAGCAGTTCTTC
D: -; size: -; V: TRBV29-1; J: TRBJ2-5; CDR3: CSVERDTQETQYF; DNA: TGCAGCGTTGAAAGGGACACCCAAGAGACCCAGTACTTC
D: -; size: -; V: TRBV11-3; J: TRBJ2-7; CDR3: CASSRQAPGYEQYF; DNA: TGTGCCAGCAGCCGACAAGCCCCCGGATACGAGCAGTACTTC
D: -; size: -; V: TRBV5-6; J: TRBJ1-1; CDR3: CASSLNSPWTEAFF; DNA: TGTGCCAGCAGCTTGAACAGCCCGTGGACTGAAGCTTTCTTT
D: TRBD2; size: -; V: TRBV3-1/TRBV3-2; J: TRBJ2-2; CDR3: CASSQSGGPTGELFF; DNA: TGTGCCAGCAGCCAATCGGGGGGGCCTACCGGGGAGCTGTTTTTT
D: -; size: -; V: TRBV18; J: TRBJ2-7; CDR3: CASSPGGGGYEQYF; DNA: TGTGCCAGCTCACCAGGAGGGGGCGGCTACGAGCAGTACTTC
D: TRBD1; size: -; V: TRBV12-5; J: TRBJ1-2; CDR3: CASGLGQSYGYTF; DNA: TGTGCTAGTGGCCTGGGACAGAGCTATGGCTACACCTTC
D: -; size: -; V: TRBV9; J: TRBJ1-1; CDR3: CASSAQRGRENTEAFF; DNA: TGTGCCAGCAGCGCCCAGAGGGGGAGGGAGAACACTGAAGCTTTCTTT
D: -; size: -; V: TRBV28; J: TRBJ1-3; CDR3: CASSPLRGTTIYF; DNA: TGTGCCAGCAGTCCTCTTAGGGGGACCACCATATATTTT
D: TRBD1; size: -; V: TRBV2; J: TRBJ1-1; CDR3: CASGLSRGRTMNTEAFF; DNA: TGTGCCAGCGGTCTTAGTAGGGGGCGGACCATGAACACTGAAGCTTTCTTT
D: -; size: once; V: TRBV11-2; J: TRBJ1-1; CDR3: CASSLPTGLTEAFF; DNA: TGTGCCAGCAGCTTACCTACAGGGCTCACTGAAGCTTTCTTT
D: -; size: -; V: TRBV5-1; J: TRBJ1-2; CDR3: CASSLGRAPGYTF; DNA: TGCGCCAGCAGCCTCGGCAGGGCTCCTGGCTACACCTTC
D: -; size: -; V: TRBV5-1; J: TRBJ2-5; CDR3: CASSLAGRQETQYF; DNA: TGCGCCAGCAGCTTGGCAGGCCGCCAAGAGACCCAGTACTTC
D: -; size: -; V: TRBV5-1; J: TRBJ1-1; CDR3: CASSSTQGTYGAFF; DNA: TGCGCCAGCAGCTCGACCCAGGGGACCTATGGAGCTTTCTTT
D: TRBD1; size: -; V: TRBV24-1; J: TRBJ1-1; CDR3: CATRGTGNTEAFF; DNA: TGTGCCACGCGAGGGACAGGGAACACTGAAGCTTTCTTT
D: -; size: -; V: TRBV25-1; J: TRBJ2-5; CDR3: CASSESSPAGGETQYF; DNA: TGTGCCAGCAGTGAATCTAGCCCTGCAGGCGGAGAGACCCAGTACTTC
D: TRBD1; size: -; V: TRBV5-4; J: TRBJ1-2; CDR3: CASREGTDRGSGGYTF; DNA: TGTGCCAGCCGAGAGGGGACGGACAGGGGATCGGGGGGCTACACCTTC
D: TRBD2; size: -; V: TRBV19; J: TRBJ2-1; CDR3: CASSMASGGYNEQFF; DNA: TGTGCCAGTAGTATGGCTAGCGGGGGTTACAATGAGCAGTTCTTC
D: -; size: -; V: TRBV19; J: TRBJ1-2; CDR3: CATFSRGPYGYTF; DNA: TGTGCCACCTTTTCTCGCGGCCCCTATGGCTACACCTTC
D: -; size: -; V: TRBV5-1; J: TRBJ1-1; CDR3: CASSLAILGETSVGARDTEAFF; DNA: TGCGCCAGCAGCTTGGCGATACTTGGGGAAACCTCCGTTGGGGCGCGTGACACTGAAGCTTTCTTT
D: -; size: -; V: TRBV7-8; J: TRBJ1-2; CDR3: CASTTDEVPYGYTF; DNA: TGTGCCAGCACCACCGACGAGGTTCCCTATGGCTACACCTTC
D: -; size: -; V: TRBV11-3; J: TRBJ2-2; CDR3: CASSILSPGANTGELFF; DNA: TGTGCCAGCAGCATCCTAAGTCCCGGGGCGAACACCGGGGAGCTGTTTTTT
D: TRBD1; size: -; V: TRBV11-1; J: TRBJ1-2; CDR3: CASSLFTGGDGYTF; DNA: TGTGCCAGCAGCTTATTCACAGGGGGCGATGGCTACACCTTC
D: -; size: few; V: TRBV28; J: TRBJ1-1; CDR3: CASSLIVGANTEAFF; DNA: TGTGCCAGCAGTTTAATCGTAGGGGCGAACACTGAAGCTTTCTTT
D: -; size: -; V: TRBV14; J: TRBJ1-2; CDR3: CASSHSITGKIANYGYTF; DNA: TGTGCCAGCAGCCACTCTATAACAGGAAAGATAGCTAACTATGGCTACACCTTC
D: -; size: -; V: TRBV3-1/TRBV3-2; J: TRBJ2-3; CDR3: CASSQDSSGADTQYF; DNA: TGTGCCAGCAGCCAGGACTCTTCGGGCGCAGATACGCAGTATTTT
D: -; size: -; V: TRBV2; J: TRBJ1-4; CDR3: CASSYGRGEKLFF; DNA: TGTGCCAGCAGTTACGGACGAGGGGAAAAACTGTTTTTT